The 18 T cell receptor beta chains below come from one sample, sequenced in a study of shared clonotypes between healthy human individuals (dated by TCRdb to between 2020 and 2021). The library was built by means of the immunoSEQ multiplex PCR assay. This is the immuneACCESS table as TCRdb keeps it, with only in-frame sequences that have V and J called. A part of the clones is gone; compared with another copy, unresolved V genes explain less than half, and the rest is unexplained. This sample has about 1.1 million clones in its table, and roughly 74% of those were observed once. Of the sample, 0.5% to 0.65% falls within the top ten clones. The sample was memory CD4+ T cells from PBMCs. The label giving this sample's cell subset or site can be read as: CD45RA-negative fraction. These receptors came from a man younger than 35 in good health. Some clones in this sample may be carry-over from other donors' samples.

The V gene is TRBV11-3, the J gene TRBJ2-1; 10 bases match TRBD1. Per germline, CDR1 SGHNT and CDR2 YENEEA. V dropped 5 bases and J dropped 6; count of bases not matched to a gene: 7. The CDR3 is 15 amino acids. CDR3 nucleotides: TGTGCCAGCAGCCCCCGGGACAGGGGAACCAATGAGCAGTTCTTC. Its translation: CASSPRDRGTNEQFF. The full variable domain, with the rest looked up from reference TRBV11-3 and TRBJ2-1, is EAGVVQSPRYKIIEKKQPVAFWCNPISGHNTLYWYLQNLGQGPELLIRYENEEAVDDSQLPKDRFSAERLKGVDSTLKIQPAELGDSAVYLCASSPRDRGTNEQFFGPGTRLTVL.

The DNA for the CDR3 is TGTGCCAGCAGCCTTCCCGCCTACGAGCAGTACTTC. It encodes CASSLPAYEQYF. The J gene is TRBJ2-7, the V gene TRBV5-5; D gene ambiguous. Germline V gene lookup returns CDR1 SGHKS and CDR2 YYEKEE (reference sequence). The CDR3 runs 12 residues. The V gene lost 4 bases and the J gene lost 2 bases, with 7 bases spanning the gap.

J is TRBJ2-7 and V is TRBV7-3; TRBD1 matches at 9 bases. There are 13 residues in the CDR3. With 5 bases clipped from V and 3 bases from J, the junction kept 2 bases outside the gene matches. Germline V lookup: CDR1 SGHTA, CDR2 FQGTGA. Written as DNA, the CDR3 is TGTGCCAGCAGCCCGACAGGGGGCTACGAGCAGTACTTC. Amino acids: CASSPTGGYEQYF.

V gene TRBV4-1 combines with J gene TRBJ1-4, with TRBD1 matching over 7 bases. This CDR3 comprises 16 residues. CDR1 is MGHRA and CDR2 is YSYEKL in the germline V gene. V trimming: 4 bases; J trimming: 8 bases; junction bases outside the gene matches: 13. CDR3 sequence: CASSLQGSGLVEKLFF. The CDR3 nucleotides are TGCGCCAGCAGCCTACAGGGGAGTGGGTTAGTGGAAAAACTGTTTTTT.

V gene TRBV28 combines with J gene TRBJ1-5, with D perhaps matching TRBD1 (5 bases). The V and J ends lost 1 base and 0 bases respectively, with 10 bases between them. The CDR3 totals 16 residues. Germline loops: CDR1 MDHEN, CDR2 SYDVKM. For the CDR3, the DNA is TGTGCCAGCAGTTTATTCGGGGCTAATAGCAATCAGCCCCAGCATTTT. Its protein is CASSLFGANSNQPQHF. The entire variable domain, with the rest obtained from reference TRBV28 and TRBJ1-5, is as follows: DVKVTQSSRYLVKRTGEKVFLECVQDMDHENMFWYRQDPGLGLRLIYFSYDVKMKEKGDIPEGYSVSREKKERFSLILESASTNQTSMYLCASSLFGANSNQPQHFGDGTRLSIL.

Here the CDR3 DNA reads TGTGCCAGCAGCCCCACAGGGGGCAGCTCCTACAATGAGCAGTTCTTC. Its protein product is CASSPTGGSSYNEQFF. V is TRBV7-2 and J is TRBJ2-1; 9 bases agree with TRBD1. V shed 5 bases, J shed 0 bases, and the junction held 5 bases outside the gene matches. This CDR3 is built from 16 residues. CDR1 is SGHTA and CDR2 is FQGNSA in the germline V gene.

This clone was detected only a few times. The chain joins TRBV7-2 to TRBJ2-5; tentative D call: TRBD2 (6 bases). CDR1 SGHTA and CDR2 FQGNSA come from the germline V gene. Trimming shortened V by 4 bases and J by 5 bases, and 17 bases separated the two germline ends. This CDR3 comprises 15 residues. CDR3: CASSSREASVETQYF. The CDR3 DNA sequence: TGTGCCAGCAGCTCCCGAGAAGCTAGCGTGGAGACCCAGTACTTC. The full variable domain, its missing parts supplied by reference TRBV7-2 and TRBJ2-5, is GAGVSQSPSNKVTEKGKDVELRCDPISGHTALYWYRQSLGQGLEFLIYFQGNSAPDKSGLPSDRFSAERTGGSVSTLTIQRTQQEDSAVYLCASSSREASVETQYFGPGTRLLVL.

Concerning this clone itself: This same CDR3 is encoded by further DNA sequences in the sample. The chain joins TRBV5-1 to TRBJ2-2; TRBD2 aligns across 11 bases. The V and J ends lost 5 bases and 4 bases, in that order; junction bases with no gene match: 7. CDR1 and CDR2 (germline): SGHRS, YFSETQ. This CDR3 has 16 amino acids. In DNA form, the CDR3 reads TGCGCCAGCAGTCTCATAGCGGGAGGGGGCACCGGGGAGCTGTTTTTT. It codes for CASSLIAGGGTGELFF.

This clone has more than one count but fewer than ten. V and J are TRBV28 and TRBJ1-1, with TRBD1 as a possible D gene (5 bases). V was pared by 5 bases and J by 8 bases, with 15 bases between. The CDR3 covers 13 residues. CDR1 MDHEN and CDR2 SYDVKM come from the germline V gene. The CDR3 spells CASSLAGFSEAFF. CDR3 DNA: TGTGCCAGCAGTCTGGCAGGGTTTTCCGAAGCTTTCTTT.

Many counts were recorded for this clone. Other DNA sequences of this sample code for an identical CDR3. The CDR3 nucleotides read TGCAGCGTTGAAGGGGGGACAGGGAATGGCTACACCTTC. Translated: CSVEGGTGNGYTF. V usage is TRBV29-1 and J usage is TRBJ1-2; 9 bases align to TRBD1. With 1 base clipped from V and 6 bases from J, the junction kept 3 bases outside the gene matches. Germline CDR1 and CDR2: SQVTM and ANQGSEA. This CDR3 contains 13 residues.

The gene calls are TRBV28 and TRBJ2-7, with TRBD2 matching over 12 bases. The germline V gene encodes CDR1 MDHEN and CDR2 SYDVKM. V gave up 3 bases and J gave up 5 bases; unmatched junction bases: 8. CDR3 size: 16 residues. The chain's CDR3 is CASSFGTSGPQHEQYF. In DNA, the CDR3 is TGTGCCAGCAGTTTCGGGACTAGCGGGCCGCAGCACGAGCAGTACTTC.

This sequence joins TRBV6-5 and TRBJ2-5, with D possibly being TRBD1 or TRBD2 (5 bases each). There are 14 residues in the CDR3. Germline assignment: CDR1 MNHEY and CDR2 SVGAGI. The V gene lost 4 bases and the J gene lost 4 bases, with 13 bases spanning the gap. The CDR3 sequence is CASSFRKGRETQYF. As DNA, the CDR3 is TGTGCCAGCAGTTTCCGAAAGGGGAGAGAGACCCAGTACTTC.

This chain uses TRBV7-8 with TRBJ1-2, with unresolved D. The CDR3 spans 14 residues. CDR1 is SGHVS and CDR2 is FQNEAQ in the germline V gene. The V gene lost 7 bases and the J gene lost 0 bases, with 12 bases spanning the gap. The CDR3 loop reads CASNAGPANYGYTF. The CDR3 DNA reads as TGTGCCAGCAACGCAGGCCCAGCTAACTATGGCTACACCTTC. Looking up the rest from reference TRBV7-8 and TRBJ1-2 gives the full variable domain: GAGVSQSPRYKVAKRGQDVALRCDPISGHVSLFWYQQALGQGPEFLTYFQNEAQLDKSGLPSDRFFAERPEGSVSTLKIQRTQQEDSAVYLCASNAGPANYGYTFGSGTRLTVV.

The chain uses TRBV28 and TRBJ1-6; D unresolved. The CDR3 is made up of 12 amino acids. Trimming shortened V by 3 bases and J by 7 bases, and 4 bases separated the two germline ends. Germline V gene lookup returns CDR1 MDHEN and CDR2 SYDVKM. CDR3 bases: TGTGCCAGCAGTTTTGGGAATTCACCCCTCCACTTT. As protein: CASSFGNSPLHF. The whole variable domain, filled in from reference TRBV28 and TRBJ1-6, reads DVKVTQSSRYLVKRTGEKVFLECVQDMDHENMFWYRQDPGLGLRLIYFSYDVKMKEKGDIPEGYSVSREKKERFSLILESASTNQTSMYLCASSFGNSPLHFGNGTRLTVT.

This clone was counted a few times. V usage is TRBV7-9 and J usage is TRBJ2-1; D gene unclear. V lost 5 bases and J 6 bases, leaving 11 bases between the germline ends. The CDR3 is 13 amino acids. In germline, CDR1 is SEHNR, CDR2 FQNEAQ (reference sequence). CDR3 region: CASSPVGFNEQFF. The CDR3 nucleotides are TGTGCCAGCAGCCCCGTGGGGTTCAATGAGCAGTTCTTC.

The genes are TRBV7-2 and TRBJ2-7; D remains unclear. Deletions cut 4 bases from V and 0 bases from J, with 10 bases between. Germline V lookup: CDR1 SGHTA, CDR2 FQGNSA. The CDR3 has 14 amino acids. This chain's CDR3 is CASSSGRSSYEQYF. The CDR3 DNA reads TGTGCCAGCAGCTCCGGACGGAGCTCCTACGAGCAGTACTTC.

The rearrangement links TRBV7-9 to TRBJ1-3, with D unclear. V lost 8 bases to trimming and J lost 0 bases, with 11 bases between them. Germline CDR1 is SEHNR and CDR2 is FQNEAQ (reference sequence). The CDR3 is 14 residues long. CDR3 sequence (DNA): TGTGCCAGCTCGGCTCAGAGCTCTGGAAACACCATATATTTT. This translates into CASSAQSSGNTIYF.

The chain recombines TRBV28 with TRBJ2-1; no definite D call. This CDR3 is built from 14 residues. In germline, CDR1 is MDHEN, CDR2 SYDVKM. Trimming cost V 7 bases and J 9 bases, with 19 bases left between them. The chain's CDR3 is CASTPVRVWGEQFF. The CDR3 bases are TGTGCCAGCACCCCCGTACGCGTCTGGGGTGAGCAGTTCTTC.